This TCR beta chain originates from a study of healthy donors' naive CD4 and CD8 T cells (dated by TCRdb to the mid-2010s). About the full investigation: The donors were selected to cover three age groups of six people each (20-25, 40-50 and 60-70 years), had a mean age of roughly 44, and were half female. For TCR alpha, a new primer set was designed to cover all functional IMGT alpha gene variants, and the remainder of the protocol was kept the same as the beta-chain workflow. To examine how TCR variation is linked to lineage commitment, the study sequenced rearranged TCR alpha and beta chains from naive CD4+ and CD8+ T cells. Peripheral blood mononuclear cells were obtained from some 17 unrelated, healthy individuals. The donors were HLA-typed by sequencing at HLA-A, -B, -C, -DRB1, -DQB1 and -DPB1, using the SBTexcellerator protocol, an ABI3130xl analyzer and SBTengine software. The full study reports these points: Around 13% of the variance in CD4/CD8 propensity appeared to be explained jointly by V genes, J genes and CDR3 charge, in a largely additive manner. Naive CD4+ and CD8+ cells reportedly showed biased usage of most V and J gene segments, and this bias was consistent across donors and independent of HLA genotype. Because alpha and beta chains were sequenced in bulk and could not be paired, combined chain effects were not evaluated. In both chains, CD4+ lineage was linked to a positively charged CDR3, whereas CD8+ lineage was linked to a negatively charged CDR3. The study did not directly address whether homeostatic proliferation of naive T cells might have biased the repertoire.

From the cysteine through the phenylalanine, the CDR3 covers 16 amino acids. Just the 48-base CDR3 DNA is kept, in frame starting at base 1. Trimmed from V: 3 bases; trimmed from J: 2 bases; junction bases lacking a gene match: 10. As encoded in the germline V gene (reference sequence), CDR1 is DFQATT while CDR2 is SNEGSKA. Turning to this clonotype: Its antigen has not been determined. Nothing much larger sits one base from this clone, and base qualities are not available.

Cells with a CD4+CD8-CD45RO-CD45RA+ profile were isolated by FACS and defined as naive CD4+ T cells, and those with a CD8+CD4-CD45RA+CD27bright profile were defined as naive CD8+ T cells. Antibodies against CD4 (RPA-T4), CD8 (SK1), CD27 (O323), CD45RA (HI100) and CD45RO (UCHL1) were used for sorting. Reads for this sample came from a 454 GS FLX Titanium. A previously published linear amplification protocol was used to construct TCR libraries from roughly 0.45 ug of total RNA. The sequencing itself ran on the Roche/454 Genome Sequencer using Titanium chemistry. Under the source paper's analysis protocol: 75,000 to 85,000 rearranged TCR alpha transcripts were sequenced from about five of the healthy donors. Duplicate transcripts were removed, and unique TCR clonotypes were defined by the CDR3 junction according to IMGT nomenclature. Logistic regression in R 2.13.0 modeled CD4 versus CD8 status as a function of V and J genes, with adjustment for donor effects and Bonferroni correction for multiple testing. TCRdb trimmed the raw reads at Q25, called clones with MiXCR and kept productive beta chains. Here each entry gathers all rows of one CDR3 protein and keeps the most common genes and DNA. Clone size and V and J calls follow TCRdb, not the original study. For this sample there are approximately 180,000 distinct CDR3 sequences; about 76% appear just once. The top ten clonotypes cover 2.3% of the sample.

The sequence derives from a pool of human donors in good health; the sample pools cells from several healthy donors. Sequencing was performed on naive CD4+ and CD8+ T cells sorted from blood, pooled from several donors. The sample's cell subset or site label, decoded: FACS-sorted naive CD4+ (CD45RO-CD45RA+) and naive CD8+ (CD45RA+CD27bright) T cells. In this chain, TRBV20-1 is recombined with TRBJ2-1, and TRBD2 matches 7 of the central bases. The CDR3 is CSASLREGQAYNEQFF. The DNA sequence is as follows: TGCAGTGCTAGTTTAAGGGAGGGCCAGGCCTACAATGAGCAGTTCTTC.